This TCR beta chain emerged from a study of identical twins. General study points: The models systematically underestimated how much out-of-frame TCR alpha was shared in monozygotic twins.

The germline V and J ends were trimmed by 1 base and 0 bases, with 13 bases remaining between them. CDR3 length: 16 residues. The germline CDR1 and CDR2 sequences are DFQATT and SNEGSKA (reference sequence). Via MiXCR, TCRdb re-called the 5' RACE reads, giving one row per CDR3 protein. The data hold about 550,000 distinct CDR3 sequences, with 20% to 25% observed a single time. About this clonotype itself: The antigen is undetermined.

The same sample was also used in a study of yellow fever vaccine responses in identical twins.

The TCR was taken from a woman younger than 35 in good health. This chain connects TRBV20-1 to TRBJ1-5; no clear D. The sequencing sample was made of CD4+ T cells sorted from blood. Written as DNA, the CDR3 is TGCAGTGCTAGAGCTCCGCCGGAGGGTAGCAATCAGCCCCAGCATTTT. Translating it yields CSARAPPEGSNQPQHF.